This is a list of T cell receptor beta chains from one sample in a study of shared clonotypes between healthy human individuals. Sequencing used immunoSEQ multiplex PCR; TCRdb keeps in-frame clones, though not all of them. The top ten hold under 0.8% of the sample, which has over a million clones, 70% to 80% seen once. Sequencing was carried out using memory CD4+ T cells from PBMCs. The receptors here all came from a man younger than 35 in good health. Some clones in this sample may be carry-over from other donors' samples. CDR3s leave out the opening cysteine and the closing phenylalanine or tryptophan.

V,length,CDR3
TRBV5-1,11,ASSLGGVETQY
TRBV19,12,ASSPGGTTDTQY
TRBV6-5,13,ASSYTYRGQGGYT
TRBV7-3,15,ASSHIAGGPRYNEQF
TRBV6-5,12,ASSYRRASSEQY
TRBV28,9,ASGATDTQY
TRBV2,10,ASHRVGEKLF
TRBV6-5,10,ASRGRTDTQY
TRBV19,13,ASRNKGGYTDTQY
TRBV7-9,10,ASSFISGELF
TRBV5-6,13,ASSDYRQGNYGYT
TRBV5-1,14,ASSLAWWGSYNEQF
TRBV10-1,11,ASSDYFGDTQY
TRBV5-6,13,ASSLGDTVSYGYT
TRBV9,12,ASSVQSANYGYT
TRBV11-1,11,ASSGRLNTEAF
TRBV5-6,13,ASRVAAANTGELF
TRBV21-1,11,ASLGQVYNEQF
TRBV18,15,ASSPPRASGSLYEQY
TRBV4-2,16,ASSHTIGLAGESGEQF
TRBV29-1,13,SVLQPYYREDTQY
TRBV5-1,12,ASSPLEGEIEQY
TRBV5-1,12,ASSSSVMNTEAF
TRBV5-1,13,ASSWDPSGANVLT
TRBV7-9,14,ASSLAAVGGADGYT